This is a list of T cell receptor beta chains from one sample in a study of PD-1 blockade in classical Hodgkin lymphoma. Assay used: immunoSEQ multiplex PCR; TCRdb lists only in-frame clones, some missing. The sample holds 30,000 or so clones, 90% to 95% seen once. The specimen was peripheral blood mononuclear cells (PBMCs). These receptors came from a human donor with classical Hodgkin lymphoma. The CDR3 runs from the conserved cysteine through the conserved F or W. Each record gives: J gene, D gene, V gene, clone size, CDR3 DNA, CDR3 protein. A D gene is named only where the DNA matches it firmly. Size values are once, few and many counts, or a class for expanded clones, and some rows have none.

J: TRBJ2-3; D: -; V: TRBV7-2; size: -; DNA: TGTGCCAGCAGCCCAACACTGGGACGGACCACAGATACGCAGTATTTT; CDR3: CASSPTLGRTTDTQYF
J: TRBJ2-3; D: -; V: TRBV7-8; size: -; DNA: TGTGCCAGCAGCTTAGTACCAGTTGCTACGCAGTATTTT; CDR3: CASSLVPVATQYF
J: TRBJ1-2; D: -; V: TRBV19; size: -; DNA: TGTGCCAGTAGTATGAGACAGCACTATGGCTACACCTTC; CDR3: CASSMRQHYGYTF
J: TRBJ1-2; D: TRBD1; V: TRBV5-4; size: -; DNA: TGTGCCAGCAGCAGGGACAGGGTAGTTTATGGCTACACCTTC; CDR3: CASSRDRVVYGYTF
J: TRBJ1-5; D: -; V: TRBV10-2; size: -; DNA: TGCGCCAGCAGTGAGAACGTGGGGGCAAGGCAGCCCCAGCATTTT; CDR3: CASSENVGARQPQHF
J: TRBJ1-5; D: -; V: TRBV6-6; size: -; DNA: TGTGCCAGCAGTTACTCGACAGGCAATCAGCCCCAGCATTTT; CDR3: CASSYSTGNQPQHF
J: TRBJ1-3; D: TRBD1; V: TRBV13; size: -; DNA: TGTGCCAGTGGACAGGGAACTGGAAACACCATATATTTT; CDR3: CASGQGTGNTIYF
J: TRBJ1-1; D: -; V: TRBV7-3; size: -; DNA: TGTGCCAGCAGCTTAACCGGTGTGAGGGGAGGCGATGGCACTGAAGCTTTCTTT; CDR3: CASSLTGVRGGDGTEAFF
J: TRBJ2-2; D: -; V: TRBV2; size: -; DNA: TGTGCCAGCAGCCGCCAGGGGTTCGGGGAGCTGTTTTTT; CDR3: CASSRQGFGELFF
J: TRBJ1-2; D: -; V: TRBV19; size: -; DNA: TGTGCCAGTAGAGATCGGACAGTTGGCTACACCTTC; CDR3: CASRDRTVGYTF
J: TRBJ2-7; D: TRBD1; V: TRBV6-1; size: once; DNA: TGTGCCAGCAGTGAAGGTGGGACAGCCATGGAGCAGTACTTC; CDR3: CASSEGGTAMEQYF
J: TRBJ2-1; D: TRBD1; V: TRBV4-1; size: -; DNA: TGCGCCAGCAGCCCGACAGGGGTGTATGAGCAGTTCTTC; CDR3: CASSPTGVYEQFF
J: TRBJ2-2; D: TRBD2; V: TRBV7-8; size: -; DNA: TGTGCCAGCAGCGTACTAGCGGGGCCGACCGGCACCGGGGAGCTGTTTTTT; CDR3: CASSVLAGPTGTGELFF
J: TRBJ1-5; D: -; V: TRBV5-4; size: -; DNA: TGTGCCAGCAGCGCCGCCGGATCGAATCAGCCCCAGCATTTT; CDR3: CASSAAGSNQPQHF
J: TRBJ1-1; D: -; V: TRBV2; size: -; DNA: TGTGCCAGCGGAGCCGGGACTGAAGCTTTCTTT; CDR3: CASGAGTEAFF
J: TRBJ1-5; D: TRBD1; V: TRBV6-4; size: -; DNA: TGTGCCAGCAGCGAACCGGGGACAGGGCGTTGGGGCAATCAGCCCCAGCATTTT; CDR3: CASSEPGTGRWGNQPQHF